A single TCR beta chain is shown here with its context. The antigen remains undetermined. This entry belongs to a study of T cell responses to AZD1222 COVID-19 vaccine. Study outcomes and limitations: The repertoires were collected only after the peak T cell response. Mostly white British, mostly female donors; authors suggested clonal diversity may be underestimated. Two AZD1222 doses significantly raised spike-specific TCR breadth and depth over controls.

Germline CDR1 SNHLY, CDR2 FYNNEI. Trimming removed 4 bases from V and 6 bases from J; junction bases left unmatched: 5. CDR3 length: 13 residues. Method: immunoSEQ multiplex PCR; TCRdb's copy keeps in-frame clones and lacks some. There are 200,000 to 300,000 clones in the sample; about 92% occur only once, and around 0.57% lies in the top ten. The material was peripheral blood, obtained on day 0 of AZD1222 vaccination. The V call is TRBV2, the J call TRBJ2-7, with 8 positions matching TRBD2. The clonotype was recovered from an adult in good health. CDR3 sequence: CASSGTAGGEQYF. The CDR3 coding sequence is TGTGCCAGCAGTGGTACCGCGGGGGGCGAGCAGTACTTC.